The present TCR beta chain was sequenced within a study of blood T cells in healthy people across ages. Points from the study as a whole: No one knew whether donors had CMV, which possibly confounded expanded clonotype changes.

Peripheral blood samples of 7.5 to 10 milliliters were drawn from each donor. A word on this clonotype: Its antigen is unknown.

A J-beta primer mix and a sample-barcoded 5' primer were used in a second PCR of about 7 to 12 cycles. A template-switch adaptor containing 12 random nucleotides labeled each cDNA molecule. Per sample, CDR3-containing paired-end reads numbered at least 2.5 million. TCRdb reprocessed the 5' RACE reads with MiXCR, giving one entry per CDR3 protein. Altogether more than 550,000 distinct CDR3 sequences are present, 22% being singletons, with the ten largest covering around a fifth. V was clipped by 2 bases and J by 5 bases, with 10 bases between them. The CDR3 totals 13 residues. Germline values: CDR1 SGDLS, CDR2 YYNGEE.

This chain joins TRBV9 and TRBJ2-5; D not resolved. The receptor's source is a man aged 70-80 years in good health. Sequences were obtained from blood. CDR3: CASSVAPSETQYF. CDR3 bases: TGTGCCAGCAGCGTCGCCCCCTCCGAGACCCAGTACTTC.